Reported below is one TCR beta chain. This sample is drawn from a study of cytomegalovirus exposure and HLA in healthy donors. The PCR contained 60 Vbeta and 13 Jbeta primers. TCRdb's table, derived via immunoSEQ multiplex PCR, lists solely in-frame clones and lacks some. This table has about 150,000 clones, 75% to 90% appearing once. What was sequenced was PBMCs. The origin of this receptor is a boy between 2 and 10 years old in good health and CMV-seronegative.

The CDR3 region has the DNA TGTGCCAGCAGCTCCGGGGGGGGCGAGCAGTACTTC. Translated: CASSSGGGEQYF. The chain is built from TRBV7-9 and TRBJ2-7; 8 bases align to TRBD2. This CDR3 has 12 residues. V dropped 4 bases and J dropped 6; count of bases not matched to a gene: 2. CDR1 and CDR2 from the germline V gene are SEHNR and FQNEAQ (reference sequence).